A selection of T cell receptor beta chains follows, all from one sample in a study of blood T cell repertoires in COVID-19. Profiled with immunoSEQ multiplex PCR; TCRdb holds only in-frame clones, not every one. The table lists 180,000 or so clones, around 87% of them singletons, with 2% to 3% in the top ten. The sample consisted of peripheral blood. The receptor source for this set is a man between 35 and 55 years old with active or convalescent COVID-19. CDR3s include the opening cysteine and the closing phenylalanine or tryptophan. D genes are given only for firm matches. Some rows mark clone size as missing; the rest say once, few, many or name a class of expanded clone.

D gene	clone size	V gene	J gene	CDR3 DNA	CDR3 protein
NA	few	TRBV5-1	TRBJ2-4	TGCGCCAGCAGCTGGCTGGACAGAGCCAAAAACATTCAGTACTTC	CASSWLDRAKNIQYF
NA	once	TRBV3-1/TRBV3-2	TRBJ2-3	TGTGCCAGCAGCCAAGGAGGGACAGATACGCAGTATTTT	CASSQGGTDTQYF
NA	NA	TRBV7-6	TRBJ2-3	TGTGCCAGCAGCCCTGGGACTGCTAGGACAGATACGCAGTATTTT	CASSPGTARTDTQYF
TRBD1	NA	TRBV2	TRBJ2-7	TGTGCCAGCAGCGTAGAACAGGGGGCTCCCTACGAGCAGTACTTC	CASSVEQGAPYEQYF
TRBD1	NA	TRBV9	TRBJ1-4	TGTGCCAGCAGCTCACGGGACAGGGTAGGAGGTGAAAAACTGTTTTTT	CASSSRDRVGGEKLFF
TRBD1	NA	TRBV4-3	TRBJ1-2	TGCGCCAGCAGCCACCCGACAGGGGGATCTCGGGGCTACACCTTC	CASSHPTGGSRGYTF
TRBD2	NA	TRBV11-2	TRBJ2-1	TGTGCCAGCAGCCTACTACCGGGACTAGCGAGCAATGAGCAGTTCTTC	CASSLLPGLASNEQFF
NA	NA	TRBV11-2	TRBJ2-4	TGTGCCAGCAGCCCTCGGGCGACTATTCTAGCCAAAAACATTCAGTACTTC	CASSPRATILAKNIQYF
NA	NA	TRBV30	TRBJ1-6	TGTGCCTGGGGGAGGTCACCCCTCCACTTT	CAWGRSPLHF
NA	NA	TRBV5-1	TRBJ2-5	TGCGCCAGCAGCTTGGAACAGCCCCAAGAGACCCAGTACTTC	CASSLEQPQETQYF
TRBD1	NA	TRBV7-8	TRBJ1-2	TGTGCCAGCAGCTTAAAGGCAGGGGGCGCGTTCTATGGCTACACCTTC	CASSLKAGGAFYGYTF
TRBD2	NA	TRBV10-2	TRBJ2-5	TGCGCCAGCAGTGAGACCCGGACTAGGGTCGAGACCCAGTACTTC	CASSETRTRVETQYF
TRBD1	once	TRBV5-1	TRBJ2-1	TGCGCCAGCAGATCGGGACAGTACTTTGAGCAGTTCTTC	CASRSGQYFEQFF
NA	NA	TRBV7-9	TRBJ1-3	TGTGCCAGCAGCTTACCGGGAGAAGGAAACACCATATATTTT	CASSLPGEGNTIYF
NA	NA	TRBV14	TRBJ2-7	TGTGCCAGCAGCTCACACCAGGGGTTCGAGCAGTACTTC	CASSSHQGFEQYF
NA	NA	TRBV5-1	TRBJ1-1	TGCGCCAGCAGCACTTCGACGGAGATGAACACTGAAGCTTTCTTT	CASSTSTEMNTEAFF
NA	NA	TRBV5-1	TRBJ2-3	TGCGCCAGCAGCTTGGTTGGGAGTTCTAGCACAGATACGCAGTATTTT	CASSLVGSSSTDTQYF
TRBD1	NA	TRBV3-1/TRBV3-2	TRBJ2-4	TGTGCCAGCAGCCTGACAGGGGCCAAAAACATTCAGTACTTC	CASSLTGAKNIQYF
TRBD2	few	TRBV7-6	TRBJ2-3	TGTGCCAGCAGCGAAACCTCCAGCGGGGGGGCCGGGGGTTACAAAGATACGCAGTATTTT	CASSETSSGGAGGYKDTQYF
NA	NA	TRBV4-1	TRBJ2-7	TGCGCCAGCAGCCAAGACCAAACAGGCCCCTACGAGCAGTACTTC	CASSQDQTGPYEQYF
NA	NA	TRBV18	TRBJ1-2	TGTGCCAGCTCACCCCCCGCCTTC	CASSPPAF
NA	NA	TRBV6-1	TRBJ1-3	TGTGCCAGCAGTGAAGTATACTCTGGAAACACCATATATTTT	CASSEVYSGNTIYF
NA	NA	TRBV19	TRBJ2-1	TGTGCCAGTAGTATCTTAGGGACATCACCGGCTGAGCAGTTCTTC	CASSILGTSPAEQFF
NA	few	TRBV10-1	TRBJ2-1	TGCGCCAGCAGTGAGTCGAACACAGGCCGGAATGAGCAGTTCTTC	CASSESNTGRNEQFF
TRBD2	NA	TRBV20-1	TRBJ2-1	TGCAGTGCTAGTGATAGCGGGGGGACGTACAATGAGCAGTTCTTC	CSASDSGGTYNEQFF
NA	NA	TRBV13	TRBJ1-2	TGTGCCAGCAGCGTTTTCAAAGAAGGCGGGTATGGCTACACCTTC	CASSVFKEGGYGYTF
NA	NA	TRBV9	TRBJ1-1	TGTGCCAGCAGCGCCGCGGTAAACACTGAAGCTTTCTTT	CASSAAVNTEAFF